The 14 T cell receptor beta chains presented below share a single source sample, sequenced in a study of cytomegalovirus exposure and HLA in healthy donors. The PCR used 60 Vbeta and 13 Jbeta primers. Some clones are missing from TCRdb's copy, which holds only in-frame ones; the method was immunoSEQ multiplex PCR. The sample holds 140,000 to 150,000 clones, 75% seen once. The sequenced sample consisted of PBMCs. The receptors come from a man in his thirties or forties in good health and CMV-seronegative.

With respect to this clone: Other DNA sequences of this sample code for an identical CDR3. The chain uses TRBV5-1 and TRBJ1-3, with TRBD1 matching 9 bases. With 4 bases clipped from V and 3 bases from J, the junction kept 20 bases outside the gene matches. From germline, CDR1 is SGHRS and CDR2 YFSETQ. This CDR3 region has 20 residues. CDR3 loop: CASSLLALAKQGADGNTIYF. The CDR3 nucleotides are TGCGCCAGCAGCCTTCTAGCGCTGGCCAAACAGGGGGCGGATGGAAACACCATATATTTT.

This clone was detected only once. The chain is built from TRBV6-6 and TRBJ1-5, with D perhaps TRBD1 (6 bases). The V end lost 4 bases, the J end lost 1 base, and 14 bases lay between the germline ends. The CDR3 is 16 residues long. CDR1 and CDR2 (germline): MNHNY, SVGAGI (reference sequence). The CDR3 DNA reads TGTGCCAGCAGTTCGGGGGGCAAGGGGAGCAATCAGCCCCAGCATTTT. Translated, it gives CASSSGGKGSNQPQHF.

This clone has a single count. This sequence joins TRBV6-5 and TRBJ2-2; the match to TRBD2 covers 10 bases. The CDR3 contains 14 residues. In germline, CDR1 is MNHEY, CDR2 SVGAGI. Trimming took 11 bases from V and 7 from J; bases not matched to a gene: 10. CDR3 bases: TGTGCCGGGGGTTTAGCGGGAGGCAGCGGGGAGCTGTTTTTT. Protein sequence: CAGGLAGGSGELFF.

The V call is TRBV14, the J call TRBJ2-6; the match to TRBD1 covers 7 bases. The germline CDR1 and CDR2 sequences are SGHDN and FVKESK. V shed 3 bases and J 2 bases; nucleotides not matched to a gene: 4. The CDR3 length is 16 residues. CDR3 protein: CASSQGTGAGANVLTF. DNA for the CDR3: TGTGCCAGCAGCCAGGGAACAGGGGCTGGGGCCAACGTCCTGACTTTC.

J is TRBJ2-1 and V is TRBV18; 8 nucleotides align to TRBD1. Germline CDR1 and CDR2: KGHSH and LQKENI. The J segment lost 5 bases and the V segment lost 8 bases, leaving 14 bases of the junction unmatched. The CDR3 is made up of 16 amino acids. The CDR3 DNA is TGTGCCAGCAGTACCCTCGGACAGGGATCCCACAATGAGCAGTTCTTC. Its translation: CASSTLGQGSHNEQFF. Together with reference TRBV18 and TRBJ2-1, the CDR3 gives the full variable domain: NAGVMQNPRHLVRRRGQEARLRCSPMKGHSHVYWYRQLPEEGLKFMVYLQKENIIDESGMPKERFSAEFPKEGPSILRIQQVVRGDSAAYFCASSTLGQGSHNEQFFGPGTRLTVL.

This clone was observed at least ten times. The chain links TRBV2 to TRBJ2-5, with a possible D match to TRBD1 (5 bases). Germline V CDR1 and CDR2: SNHLY, FYNNEI. The CDR3 loop spans 14 amino acids. The V and J ends lost 6 bases and 6 bases respectively, with 17 bases between them. CDR3 DNA: TGTGCCAGCAGCCCGCTGCAGGGTGGAAAGACCCAGTACTTC. It is translated as CASSPLQGGKTQYF.

This clone was detected once. The chain joins TRBV6-5 to TRBJ1-3; possible D gene TRBD1, 5 bases. Germline V gives CDR1 MNHEY, CDR2 SVGAGI. The CDR3 has 14 amino acids. The V end was cut by 2 bases, the J end by 7 bases, with 12 bases between. The DNA for the CDR3 is TGTGCCAGCAGTTACGGGGGGAATTCGAACACCATATATTTT. Amino acid sequence: CASSYGGNSNTIYF.

V gene TRBV28 combines with J gene TRBJ2-7; D ambiguous. Germline values: CDR1 MDHEN, CDR2 SYDVKM. This CDR3 has 11 amino acids. V lost 4 bases and J lost 6, with 7 bases in between. The CDR3 nucleotides are TGTGCCAGCAGTTCTCTACGCGAGCAGTACTTC. Its protein is CASSSLREQYF.

The rearrangement joins TRBV4-1 to TRBJ2-5, with D unresolved. V dropped 4 bases and J dropped 1 base, with 13 bases sitting between them. In germline, CDR1 is MGHRA, CDR2 YSYEKL. The CDR3 extends over 15 amino acids. The CDR3 is CASSRIPRSQETQYF. As DNA, the CDR3 is TGCGCCAGCAGCCGTATACCCCGGTCCCAAGAGACCCAGTACTTC.

With regard to this clone: The same CDR3 can be traced to other DNA sequences in this sample. The chain couples TRBV6-6 to TRBJ1-2, with D maybe TRBD1 (5 bases). Germline CDR1 reads MNHNY; CDR2 reads SVGAGI (reference sequence). The V and J ends lost 2 bases and 8 bases respectively, with 15 bases between them. This CDR3 is built from 14 residues. As DNA, the CDR3 is TGTGCCAGCAGTTACGGCAGGGAGGGCTACGGCTACACCTTC. It codes for CASSYGREGYGYTF.

The gene calls are TRBV28 and TRBJ2-7; maybe TRBD2 (7 bases). Germline CDR1 and CDR2: MDHEN and SYDVKM. Trimming stripped 4 bases from V and 4 bases from J, with 11 bases between. CDR3 length equals 13 residues. The CDR3 coding sequence is TGTGCCAGCAGTTGGGGGGGGCAATACGAGCAGTACTTC. Amino acids: CASSWGGQYEQYF.

The chain links TRBV2 to TRBJ1-5, with a weak D call TRBD1 (5 bases). Germline V lookup: CDR1 SNHLY, CDR2 FYNNEI. Deletions cut 4 bases from V and 2 bases from J, with 15 bases between. This CDR3 has 16 amino acids. The CDR3 reads CASSGGMGQGNQPQHF. Here the CDR3 DNA reads TGTGCCAGCAGTGGGGGAATGGGGCAAGGCAATCAGCCCCAGCATTTT.

This clone has just one count. J is TRBJ2-2 and V is TRBV14; a possible D gene is TRBD2 (6 bases). The CDR3 is 15 residues long. Trimming cost V 0 bases and J 2 bases, with 7 bases left between them. CDR1 and CDR2 from the germline V gene are SGHDN and FVKESK. The CDR3, as DNA: TGTGCCAGCAGCCAAGAGGGACTTAACACCGGGGAGCTGTTTTTT. It encodes CASSQEGLNTGELFF.

The chain combines TRBV30 with TRBJ2-2; 7 positions match TRBD1. V trimming: 8 bases; J trimming: 5 bases; junction bases outside the gene matches: 11. In germline, CDR1 is GTSNPN, CDR2 SVGIG (reference sequence). The CDR3 runs to 14 residues. CDR3 bases: TGTGCCCGGGACCGACAGGGATTTACCGGGGAGCTGTTTTTT. It translates to CARDRQGFTGELFF.